Given below is one T cell receptor beta chain in context. This entry is derived from a study of blood T cell repertoires in COVID-19. Study-wide background: The United States, Italy and Spain provided the acute and convalescent COVID-19 samples. PBMCs, B-cell-depleted T cells, or T cells were the source of the cDNA or gDNA that made up the material.

Trimming left V 4 bases short and J 3 bases short, with 15 bases between. CDR1 is KGHDR, CDR2 SFDVKD, per germline. The CDR3 runs 16 residues. TCRdb keeps only in-frame clones here, not all; method: immunoSEQ multiplex PCR. Here the sample spans approximately 390,000 clones, roughly 89% being singletons. The gene calls are TRBV24-1 and TRBJ2-1, with D perhaps TRBD1 (6 bases). The TCR originated in a man between 18 and 29 years old with active or convalescent COVID-19. Specimen: peripheral blood. CDR3 protein: CATSDRRTVIYNEQFF. CDR3 nucleotide sequence: TGTGCCACCAGTGACCGGCGGACAGTAATCTACAATGAGCAGTTCTTC.